These T cell receptor beta chains were read from a single sample in a study of regulatory T cells in long-lasting Graves disease. MiXCR, applied by TCRdb to the multiplex PCR reads, yields one record per CDR3 protein. The table includes approximately 400,000 distinct CDR3 sequences, 15% detected once. The sample was also reused in another study, on T cells in Graves' hyperthyroidism and ophthalmopathy.

The sequencing here drew on peripheral blood mononuclear cells (PBMCs), taken at new diagnosis, from a patient treated with antithyroid drugs. These receptors were obtained from a woman in her twenties or thirties with Graves disease. Both conserved end residues are part of each CDR3. D genes are given only for firm matches. Not all rows give a size; the values are once, few, many and, for expanded clones, a class.

v_call	clone_size	j_call	d_call	cdr3_aa	cdr3_nt
TRBV10-3	NA	TRBJ2-6	NA	CATVNSSGANVLTF	TGTGCCACCGTGAATAGCTCTGGGGCCAACGTCCTGACTTTC
TRBV30	many	TRBJ1-1	NA	CAWATQVNTEAFF	TGTGCCTGGGCAACTCAGGTGAACACTGAAGCTTTCTTT
TRBV20-1	many	TRBJ2-7	NA	CSAQGGFSYEQYF	TGCAGTGCCCAAGGAGGGTTCTCCTACGAGCAGTACTTC
TRBV12-3/TRBV12-4	many	TRBJ2-2	NA	CASSLSVLGTGELFF	TGTGCCAGCAGTTTGAGTGTCTTAGGCACCGGGGAGCTGTTTTTT
TRBV5-1	NA	TRBJ2-1	TRBD2	CASSLVLAGGLGEQFF	TGCGCCAGCAGCTTGGTATTAGCGGGAGGGCTTGGGGAGCAGTTCTTC
TRBV30	NA	TRBJ1-3	NA	CAWSGAQGLDTIYF	TGTGCCTGGAGTGGGGCTCAGGGATTAGACACCATATATTTT
TRBV24-1	NA	TRBJ1-5	NA	CAASDETTGYNQPQHF	TGTGCCGCCAGTGATGAGACCACAGGGTACAATCAGCCCCAGCATTTT
TRBV28	many	TRBJ2-7	TRBD2	CASSLLLGGLAGVYPEQYF	TGTGCCAGCAGTTTATTGCTCGGCGGACTAGCGGGAGTCTATCCCGAGCAGTACTTC
TRBV20-1	many	TRBJ2-3	TRBD2	CSARRLAGGPFGTDTQYF	TGCAGTGCTAGACGATTAGCGGGAGGGCCCTTTGGCACAGATACGCAGTATTTT
TRBV28	NA	TRBJ2-7	NA	CASSQPDLYEQYF	TGTGCCAGCAGCCAACCTGACCTCTACGAGCAGTACTTC
TRBV11-2	many	TRBJ1-1	TRBD1	CASTLPGQGGTEAFF	TGTGCCAGTACTCTCCCGGGACAGGGGGGCACTGAAGCTTTCTTT
TRBV29-1	NA	TRBJ2-7	TRBD2	CSATGLAATYEQYF	TGCAGCGCCACGGGACTAGCGGCTACCTACGAGCAGTACTTC
TRBV5-6	few	TRBJ1-2	NA	CASSLPSLGVDYGYTF	TGTGCCAGCAGCTTGCCCTCTCTCGGGGTAGACTATGGCTACACCTTC
TRBV30	many	TRBJ1-6	TRBD1	CAWSPQGVRNSPLHF	TGTGCCTGGAGTCCCCAGGGGGTTAGGAATTCACCCCTCCACTTT
TRBV5-1	many	TRBJ2-2	TRBD2	CASSPERGRAPGELFF	TGCGCCAGCAGCCCGGAACGCGGGAGGGCCCCCGGGGAGCTGTTTTTT
TRBV12-3/TRBV12-4	NA	TRBJ2-6	TRBD1	CASSFWSLSRDRTSGANVLTF	TGTGCCAGCAGTTTTTGGTCCTTGAGCCGGGACAGGACCTCTGGGGCCAACGTCCTGACTTTC
TRBV20-1	NA	TRBJ1-5	NA	CSARDNPVAADSNQPQHF	TGCAGTGCTAGAGACAACCCGGTGGCAGCGGATAGCAATCAGCCCCAGCATTTT
TRBV11-2	many	TRBJ2-3	TRBD2	CASSFGLAGTSTDTQYF	TGTGCCAGCAGCTTCGGACTAGCGGGAACTAGCACAGATACGCAGTATTTT
TRBV7-2	many	TRBJ2-7	TRBD2	CASSELGLAASYEQYF	TGTGCCAGCAGCGAACTCGGGCTAGCGGCCTCCTACGAGCAGTACTTC
TRBV9	few	TRBJ2-1	TRBD2	CASSVLREGVNEQFF	TGTGCCAGCAGCGTATTGCGGGAGGGCGTGAATGAGCAGTTCTTC
TRBV12-3/TRBV12-4	NA	TRBJ2-3	TRBD2	CASRPLGTSGSSTDTQYF	TGTGCCAGCAGACCCCTCGGGACTAGCGGATCTAGCACAGATACGCAGTATTTT
TRBV11-2	many	TRBJ2-5	NA	CASSNHVPSQETQYF	TGTGCCAGCAGCAACCACGTCCCCTCACAAGAGACCCAGTACTTC
TRBV19	many	TRBJ2-7	TRBD2	CASSIRNSGLGVYEQYF	TGTGCCAGTAGTATTCGTAATAGCGGGCTCGGGGTCTACGAGCAGTACTTC
TRBV5-1	few	TRBJ2-1	TRBD1	CASSLAPSGGTGYNEQFF	TGCGCCAGCAGCTTGGCCCCCTCCGGCGGGACAGGCTACAATGAGCAGTTCTTC
TRBV20-1	few	TRBJ2-7	TRBD2	CSAPNSGRGAREQYF	TGCAGTGCCCCAAATAGCGGGAGAGGGGCTCGGGAGCAGTACTTC
TRBV20-1	few	TRBJ1-1	NA	CSEGGQLNTEAFF	TGCAGTGAAGGTGGTCAACTGAACACTGAAGCTTTCTTT
TRBV27	many	TRBJ1-1	TRBD1	CASREQGGVSEAFF	TGTGCCAGCAGAGAACAGGGGGGAGTATCTGAAGCTTTCTTT
TRBV2	many	TRBJ2-2	TRBD2	CASRGLAGNTGELFF	TGTGCCAGCAGGGGACTAGCGGGAAACACCGGGGAGCTGTTTTTT